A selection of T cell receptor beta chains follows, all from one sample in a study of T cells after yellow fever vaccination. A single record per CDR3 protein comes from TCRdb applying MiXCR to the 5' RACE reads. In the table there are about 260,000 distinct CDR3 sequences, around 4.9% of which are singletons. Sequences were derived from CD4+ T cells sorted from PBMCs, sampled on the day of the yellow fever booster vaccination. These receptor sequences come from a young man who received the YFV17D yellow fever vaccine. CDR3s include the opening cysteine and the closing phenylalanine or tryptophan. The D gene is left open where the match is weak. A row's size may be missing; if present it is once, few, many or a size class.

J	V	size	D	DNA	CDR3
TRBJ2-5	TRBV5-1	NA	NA	TGCGCCAGCAGCTTGGGGCCCGTGGCCCCAGAAGAGACCCAGTACTTC	CASSLGPVAPEETQYF
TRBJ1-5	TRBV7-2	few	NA	TGTGCCAGCAGCCAACTTAGTACCGGGTATCAGCCCCAGCATTTT	CASSQLSTGYQPQHF
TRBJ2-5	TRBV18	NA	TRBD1	TGTGCCAGCTCACCAGTCAGACAGGGTCAGGAGACCCAGTACTTC	CASSPVRQGQETQYF
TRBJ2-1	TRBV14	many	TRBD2	TGTGCCAGCAGCCACCTGACTAGCGGGGGTAATGAGCAGTTCTTC	CASSHLTSGGNEQFF
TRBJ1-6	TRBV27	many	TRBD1	TGTGCCAGCAGTTTCAACAGGGGAGCCTCACCCCTCCACTTT	CASSFNRGASPLHF
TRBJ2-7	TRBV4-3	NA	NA	TGCGCCAGCAGCCAAGAGGTGAGCTCCTACGAGCAGTACTTC	CASSQEVSSYEQYF
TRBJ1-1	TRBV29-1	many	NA	TGCAGCGTTTTGGAACAGAGCGGCACTGAAGCTTTCTTT	CSVLEQSGTEAFF
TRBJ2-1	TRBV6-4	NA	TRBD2	TGTGCCAGCATACTTAGCGGGGGGTACAATGAGCAGTTCTTC	CASILSGGYNEQFF
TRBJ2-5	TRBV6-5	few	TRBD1	TGTGCCAGCAGGGGACAGGCCCAAGAGACCCAGTACTTC	CASRGQAQETQYF
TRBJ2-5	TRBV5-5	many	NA	TGTGCCAGCAGCAACCTAGGAGAGACCCAGTACTTC	CASSNLGETQYF
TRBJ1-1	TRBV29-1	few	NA	TGCAGCGCCCAAACGGGGCCGAACACTGAAGCTTTCTTT	CSAQTGPNTEAFF
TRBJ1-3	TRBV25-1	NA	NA	TGTGCCAGCAGTGAATTTAAGGGTTCTGGAAACACCATATATTTT	CASSEFKGSGNTIYF
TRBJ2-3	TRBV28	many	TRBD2	TGTGCCAGCAGTCCGGGGGGGGGGCCAGATACGCAGTATTTT	CASSPGGGPDTQYF
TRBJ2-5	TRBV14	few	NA	TGTGCCAGCAGCCAAGACTGGGGACCTCAAGAGACCCAGTACTTC	CASSQDWGPQETQYF
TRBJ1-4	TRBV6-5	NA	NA	TGTGCCAGCAGGCCGGGTCGCCAAACTGAAAAACTGTTTTTT	CASRPGRQTEKLFF
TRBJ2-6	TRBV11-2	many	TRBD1	TGTGCCAGCAGCTTGATACAGGGGACGCGCGGGGCCAACGTCCTGACTTTC	CASSLIQGTRGANVLTF
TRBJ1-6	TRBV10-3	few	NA	TGTGCCATCAGATCCGGGACTGGAAATTCACCCCTCCACTTT	CAIRSGTGNSPLHF
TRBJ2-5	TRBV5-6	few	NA	TGTGCCAGCAGCTTTAGAAACCAAGAGACCCAGTACTTC	CASSFRNQETQYF
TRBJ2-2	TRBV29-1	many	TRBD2	TGCAGCGTTGCAGCGGGGGGGGCCGGCGGGGAGCTGTTTTTT	CSVAAGGAGGELFF
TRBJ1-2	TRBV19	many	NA	TGTGCCAGTAGTATCCAGGGAGGACGAGCTCGTGGCTACACCTTC	CASSIQGGRARGYTF
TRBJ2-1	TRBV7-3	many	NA	TGTGCCAGCAGCTCGTATGGGAATGAGCAGTTCTTC	CASSSYGNEQFF
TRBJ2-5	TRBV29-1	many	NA	TGCAGCGTTGAGGACGGGTGGTACCAAGAGACCCAGTACTTC	CSVEDGWYQETQYF
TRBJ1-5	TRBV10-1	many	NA	TGCGCCAGCAGTGAGTCGGAGTCAGTTAGCAATCAGCCCCAGCATTTT	CASSESESVSNQPQHF
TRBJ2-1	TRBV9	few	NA	TGTGCCAGCAGCGTCACGGCAGGGATAACCTACAATGAGCAGTTCTTC	CASSVTAGITYNEQFF
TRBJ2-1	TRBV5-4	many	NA	TGTGCCAGCAGCACCACGAAGGACAATGAGCAGTTCTTC	CASSTTKDNEQFF
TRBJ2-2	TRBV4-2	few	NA	TGTGCCAGCAGCCAAGTTTCCAATGGGAACACCGGGGAGCTGTTTTTT	CASSQVSNGNTGELFF
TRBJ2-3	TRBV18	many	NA	TGTGCCAGCTCACCATTCAACCAGGACAACATGGGTACGCAGTATTTT	CASSPFNQDNMGTQYF
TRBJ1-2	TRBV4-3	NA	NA	TGCGCCAGCAAACGGGGGCAGGGGTTCTATGGCTACACCTTC	CASKRGQGFYGYTF
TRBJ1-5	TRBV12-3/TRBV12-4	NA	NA	TGTGCCAGCAGTTTAGGGGCAGCCAGGGGGCCCCAGCATTTT	CASSLGAARGPQHF
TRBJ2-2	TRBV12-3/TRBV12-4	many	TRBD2	TGTGCCAGCAGTTTATTTGCGGGGGGGCCCACCGGGGAGCTGTTTTTT	CASSLFAGGPTGELFF
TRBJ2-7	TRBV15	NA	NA	TGTGCCACCAGCAGAGCGCTCGGCGGAGACTACGAGCAGTACTTC	CATSRALGGDYEQYF
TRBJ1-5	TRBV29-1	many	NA	TGCAGCGTGTCAGCCAGCAATCAGCCCCAGCATTTT	CSVSASNQPQHF
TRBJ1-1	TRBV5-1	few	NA	TGCGCCAGCAGCCCCGAGGGCGAGACTGAAGCTTTCTTT	CASSPEGETEAFF
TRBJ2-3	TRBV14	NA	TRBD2	TGTGCCAGCAGCCGCGGGACTAGCAGCACAGATACGCAGTATTTT	CASSRGTSSTDTQYF
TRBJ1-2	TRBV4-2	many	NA	TGTGCCAGCAGCCAAGATCGAATAGGGCCCTGGGGCTACACCTTC	CASSQDRIGPWGYTF
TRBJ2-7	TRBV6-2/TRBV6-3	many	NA	TGTGCCAGCAGATCTGTCGATCACGAGCAGTACTTC	CASRSVDHEQYF
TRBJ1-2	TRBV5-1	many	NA	TGCGCCAGCAGCTTGGGAGATTTCCGAGGCTACACCTTC	CASSLGDFRGYTF
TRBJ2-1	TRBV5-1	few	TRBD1	TGCGCCAGCAGCTTGAACCGGGACAGGGCGAGTGAGCAGTTCTTC	CASSLNRDRASEQFF
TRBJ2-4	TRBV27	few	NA	TGTGCCAGCAGTTTTCCAGGCCTAGCCAAAAACATTCAGTACTTC	CASSFPGLAKNIQYF
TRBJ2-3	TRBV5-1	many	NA	TGCGCCAGCAGGGGCGGGGGCACAGATACGCAGTATTTT	CASRGGGTDTQYF
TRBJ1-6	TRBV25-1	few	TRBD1	TGTGCCAGCAGTGATCTAGGGACAGGGGGCTTCAATAATTCACCCCTCCACTTT	CASSDLGTGGFNNSPLHF
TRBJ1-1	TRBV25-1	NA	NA	TGTGCCAGCAGTTCACAGGGAAACACAGCTTTCTTT	CASSSQGNTAFF
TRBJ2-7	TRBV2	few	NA	TGTGCCAGCAAGGTCGGCGAGCAGTACTTC	CASKVGEQYF
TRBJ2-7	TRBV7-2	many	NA	TGTGCCAGCAGCTTAGACCCCCAGGTTCAGGAGCAGTACTTC	CASSLDPQVQEQYF
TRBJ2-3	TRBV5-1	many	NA	TGCGCCAGCAGCTTAGAAGGAGATACGCAGTATTTT	CASSLEGDTQYF
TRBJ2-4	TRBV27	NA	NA	TGTGCCAGCAGTTTTTCCGGACAGAATCTAGCCAAAAACATTCAGTACTTC	CASSFSGQNLAKNIQYF
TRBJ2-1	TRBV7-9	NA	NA	TGTGCCAGCAGCTTAGGGGGGGGCTCGTCGCAGTTCTTC	CASSLGGGSSQFF
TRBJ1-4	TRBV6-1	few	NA	TGTGCCAGCTATACAGGGATAACTAATGAAAAACTGTTTTTT	CASYTGITNEKLFF
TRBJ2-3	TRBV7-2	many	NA	TGTGCCAGCAGCTTAGACCATAGGGATACGCAGTATTTT	CASSLDHRDTQYF
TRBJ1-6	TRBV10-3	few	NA	TGTGCCATCAGGGGGACGGATTCACCCCTCCACTTT	CAIRGTDSPLHF